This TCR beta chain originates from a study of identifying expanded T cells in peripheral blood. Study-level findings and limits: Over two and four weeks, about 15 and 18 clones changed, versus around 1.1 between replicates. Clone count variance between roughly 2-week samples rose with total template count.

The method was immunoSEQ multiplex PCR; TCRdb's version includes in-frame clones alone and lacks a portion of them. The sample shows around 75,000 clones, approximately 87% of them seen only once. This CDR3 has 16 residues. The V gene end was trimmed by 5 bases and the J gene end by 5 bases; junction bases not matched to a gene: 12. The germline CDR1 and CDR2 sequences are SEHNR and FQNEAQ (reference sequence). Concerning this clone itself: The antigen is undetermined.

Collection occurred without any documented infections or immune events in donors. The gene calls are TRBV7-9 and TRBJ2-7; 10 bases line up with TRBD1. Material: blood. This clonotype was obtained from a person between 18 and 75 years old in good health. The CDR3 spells CASSPSRDRGVHEQYF. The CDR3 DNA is TGTGCCAGCAGCCCTAGCCGGGACAGGGGCGTCCACGAGCAGTACTTC.